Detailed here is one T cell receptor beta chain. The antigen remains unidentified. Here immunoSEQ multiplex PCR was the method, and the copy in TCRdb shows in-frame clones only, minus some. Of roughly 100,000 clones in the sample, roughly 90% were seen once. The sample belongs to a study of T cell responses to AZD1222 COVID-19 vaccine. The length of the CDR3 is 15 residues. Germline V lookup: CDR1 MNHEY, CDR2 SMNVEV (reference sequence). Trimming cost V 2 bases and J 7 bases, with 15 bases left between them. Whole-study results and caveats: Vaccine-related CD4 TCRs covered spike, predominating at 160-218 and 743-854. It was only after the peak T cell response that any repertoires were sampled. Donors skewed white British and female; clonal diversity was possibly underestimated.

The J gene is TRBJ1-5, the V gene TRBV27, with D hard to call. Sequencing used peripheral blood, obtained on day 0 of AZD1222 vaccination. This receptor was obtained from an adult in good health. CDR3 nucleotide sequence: TGTGCCAGCAGTTTAAACAGCGGCCCAATACAGCCCCAGCATTTT. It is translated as CASSLNSGPIQPQHF.